This is a list of T cell receptor beta chains from one sample in a study of control samples from healthy donors and cancer patients. Profiled with immunoSEQ multiplex PCR; TCRdb holds only in-frame clones, not every one. The table lists 80,000 to 100,000 clones, roughly 92% of them singletons. Sequencing was carried out using blood. The receptor set was obtained from a human donor in good health. The donor label of this sample is uncertain. The CDR3 runs from the conserved cysteine through the conserved F or W. The order of the fields is J gene, D gene, V gene, clone size, CDR3 DNA, CDR3 protein. D genes are given only for firm matches. Clone size is not always given. Where it is, it says once, few, many or a class for expanded clones.

>TRBJ1-2|TRBD1|TRBV6-5|-
TGTGCCAGCAGCCGTCGACAGGGGGCGGAGGAGGGCTACACCTTC
CASSRRQGAEEGYTF
>TRBJ2-2|-|TRBV2|-
TGTGCCAGCAGTGAACGGGTCACCGGGGAGCTGTTTTTT
CASSERVTGELFF
>TRBJ1-4|TRBD1|TRBV5-1|-
TGCGCCAGCAGCTTGGGTCCCGGGACAGGGTTAACTAATGAAAAACTGTTTTTT
CASSLGPGTGLTNEKLFF
>TRBJ2-3|TRBD2|TRBV14|-
TGTGCCAGCAGCCAAATAGCGGGGGGCACAGATACGCAGTATTTT
CASSQIAGGTDTQYF
>TRBJ2-1|-|TRBV19|-
TGTGCCAGTAGCCATAGACATTGGCAGTTCTTC
CASSHRHWQFF
>TRBJ2-2|-|TRBV7-6|-
TGTGCCAGCAGCTTAGACAGGGCAGCAGAGCTGTTTTTT
CASSLDRAAELFF
>TRBJ1-5|-|TRBV15|-
TGTGCCACCAGCTCCGGGTCAGAGAATCAGCCCCAGCATTTT
CATSSGSENQPQHF
>TRBJ1-5|-|TRBV21-1|-
TGTGCCAGCAGCTCCTCAGAGGGGGGTGACGGCGGTTATAGCAATCAGCCCCAGCATTTT
CASSSSEGGDGGYSNQPQHF
>TRBJ2-1|TRBD2|TRBV6-5|-
TGTGCCAGCAGTTACCCGAGCGGGGGGGCCGATGAGCAGTTCTTC
CASSYPSGGADEQFF
>TRBJ1-6|-|TRBV25-1|-
TGTGCCAGCAGTGAATCTTATCGGGCTAGCTCCTATAATTCACCCCTCCACTTT
CASSESYRASSYNSPLHF
>TRBJ1-2|-|TRBV7-8|-
TGTGCCAGCAGCTTAGCGTTGGCAGGGAACCCCCTTGACTATGGCTACACCTTC
CASSLALAGNPLDYGYTF
>TRBJ1-5|TRBD1|TRBV7-8|-
TGTGCCAGCAGCCCCGCAGGGGGGACCAATCAGCCCCAGCATTTT
CASSPAGGTNQPQHF
>TRBJ2-7|-|TRBV14|-
TGTGCCAGCAGCCAACAGACATACGAGCAGTACTTC
CASSQQTYEQYF
>TRBJ2-5|-|TRBV5-1|-
TGCGCCAGCAGCTCTCAGGGCTCACAAGAGACCCAGTACTTC
CASSSQGSQETQYF
>TRBJ2-1|TRBD1|TRBV9|-
TGTGCCAGCAGCGTACCGGACAGGGCAGACAATGAGCAGTTCTTC
CASSVPDRADNEQFF
>TRBJ2-1|-|TRBV9|-
TGTGCCAGCAGCGTCTCACAGGGATCCTACAATGAGCAGTTCTTC
CASSVSQGSYNEQFF
>TRBJ2-3|-|TRBV6-6|-
TGTGCCAGCAGTTACAGGGGGGCGGAAGATACGCAGTATTTT
CASSYRGAEDTQYF
>TRBJ1-2|TRBD1|TRBV10-3|-
TGTGCCATCAGTGACGGGACAGGGGAGTATGGCTACACCTTC
CAISDGTGEYGYTF
>TRBJ1-2|-|TRBV18|-
TGTGCCAGCTCACCTGGGGTTAAGGTTGTCTACGGCTACACCTTC
CASSPGVKVVYGYTF
>TRBJ1-6|-|TRBV5-1|-
TGCGCCAGCAGCCTGGACGGGAATTCACCCCTCCACTTT
CASSLDGNSPLHF
>TRBJ2-2|-|TRBV10-1|-
TGCGCCAGCAGTGAGTCACCAGGGGCCGGGGAGCTGTTTTTT
CASSESPGAGELFF
>TRBJ1-4|-|TRBV5-6|-
TGTGCCAGCAGCTTTACCGCTGTGAAACTGTTTTTT
CASSFTAVKLFF
>TRBJ2-1|-|TRBV10-2|-
TGCGCCAGCCAACATATGGGAGGAAATGAGCAGTTCTTC
CASQHMGGNEQFF
>TRBJ1-1|-|TRBV28|-
TGTGCCAGCAGGCCCAGGGTTAACACTGAAGCTTTCTTT
CASRPRVNTEAFF
>TRBJ1-1|TRBD1|TRBV6-2/TRBV6-3|-
TGTGCCAGCAGTGGACCCGGGACAGGGGACACTGAAGCTTTCTTT
CASSGPGTGDTEAFF
>TRBJ2-5|-|TRBV4-1|-
TGCGCCAGCAGCCAAGAGGGGGGCCGGGAGGACTTC
CASSQEGGREDF
>TRBJ2-5|TRBD1|TRBV4-3|-
TGCGCCAGCAGCCAAGAGGGACAGGGCGGGGCAGAGACCCAGTACTTC
CASSQEGQGGAETQYF
>TRBJ2-3|TRBD1|TRBV19|-
TGTGCCAGTAGGCCGACAGGGAACACAGATACGCAGTATTTT
CASRPTGNTDTQYF
>TRBJ1-2|-|TRBV5-6|-
TGTGCCAGCAGCTTGAGGGGCGCAGACTATGGCTACACCTTC
CASSLRGADYGYTF
>TRBJ2-1|-|TRBV6-2/TRBV6-3|-
TGTGCCAGCAGTTACTCGATTTCCGGGTTGACCTACAATGAGCAGTTCTTC
CASSYSISGLTYNEQFF
>TRBJ2-2|-|TRBV3-1/TRBV3-2|-
TGTGCCAGCAGCCAAGCGGCGGGGGCCCCCGGGGAGCTGTTTTTT
CASSQAAGAPGELFF
>TRBJ2-3|TRBD2|TRBV10-3|once
TGTGCCATCAGGCGACTAGCGGGTACAACAGATACGCAGTATTTT
CAIRRLAGTTDTQYF
>TRBJ2-2|-|TRBV11-1|-
TGTGCCAGCAGCTTAGTTAATATAGCAGGGGACCGGGAGCTGTTTTTT
CASSLVNIAGDRELFF
>TRBJ2-2|-|TRBV6-2/TRBV6-3|-
TGTGCCAGCAGTTACAAATTGGGCACCGGGGAGCTGTTTTTT
CASSYKLGTGELFF
>TRBJ1-5|-|TRBV10-3|-
TGTGCCATCAGTCAGAACAATCAGCCCCAGCATTTT
CAISQNNQPQHF
>TRBJ2-7|TRBD2|TRBV3-1/TRBV3-2|-
TGTGCCAGCAGCCAAGAAAACATACTAGCGGGCGAGCAGTACTTC
CASSQENILAGEQYF
>TRBJ1-6|-|TRBV6-2/TRBV6-3|once
TGTGCCAGCAGCCAAAGAGGAGCACCCCTCCACTTT
CASSQRGAPLHF
>TRBJ1-2|TRBD1|TRBV5-1|-
TGCGCCAGCGGAGGGACCCGGGACAGTCACTATGGCTACACCTTC
CASGGTRDSHYGYTF
>TRBJ2-5|TRBD1|TRBV4-1|-
TGCGCCAGCAGCCTCGACAGGGGGAAGGAGACCCAGTACTTC
CASSLDRGKETQYF
>TRBJ1-1|-|TRBV6-5|-
TGTGCCAGCAGTTACCTGGGTGGGGACACTGAAGCTTTCTTT
CASSYLGGDTEAFF
>TRBJ1-4|-|TRBV12-3/TRBV12-4|-
TGTGCCAGCAGTCTTCGGGGTGGTGAAAAACTGTTTTTT
CASSLRGGEKLFF
>TRBJ1-6|-|TRBV7-2|once
TGTGCCAGCAGCCCGGCGACAGTGCTACCCCTCCACTTT
CASSPATVLPLHF
>TRBJ2-2|-|TRBV14|-
TGTGCCAGCAGCCAAGGTGGGACAACGAACACCGGGGAGCTGTTTTTT
CASSQGGTTNTGELFF
>TRBJ1-2|TRBD1|TRBV6-1|-
TGTGCCAGCGAACAGGGGGACTATGGCTACACCTTC
CASEQGDYGYTF
>TRBJ1-5|-|TRBV6-5|-
TGTGCCAGCGCGCAGGACACCTTCAATCAGCCCCAGCATTTT
CASAQDTFNQPQHF
>TRBJ1-4|TRBD1|TRBV7-9|-
TGTGCCAGCAGCTTAGCCCACCGGACAGGGGTTGATAATGAAAAACTGTTTTTT
CASSLAHRTGVDNEKLFF
>TRBJ1-3|-|TRBV10-3|-
TGTGCCATCTCCCAGATCTCTGGAAACACCATATATTTT
CAISQISGNTIYF
>TRBJ2-4|-|TRBV2|-
TGTGCCAGCAGTGAAGCACGGGGGGCGGAGGTCATTCAGTACTTC
CASSEARGAEVIQYF
>TRBJ2-5|-|TRBV5-1|once
TGCGCCAGCAATGAGAGGACAGAAGAGACCCAGTACTTC
CASNERTEETQYF
>TRBJ1-1|-|TRBV2|-
TGTGCCAGCACCCTCAGTGGACTTGAAGCTTTCTTT
CASTLSGLEAFF
>TRBJ2-3|-|TRBV5-1|-
TGCGCCAGCAGCTTGGCAGGCCAGGGTCTTGCAGATACGCAGTATTTT
CASSLAGQGLADTQYF
>TRBJ2-7|-|TRBV29-1|-
TGCAGCGCTTCGAACCCAGGGAGCGACGAGCAGTACTTC
CSASNPGSDEQYF
>TRBJ2-3|-|TRBV24-1|-
TGTGCCACCAGTGATAGGCCGGGACAACGCACAGATACGCAGTATTTT
CATSDRPGQRTDTQYF
>TRBJ1-2|TRBD1|TRBV27|-
TGTGCCAGCAGAAGGGGACAGGGACGTGGCTACACCTTC
CASRRGQGRGYTF
>TRBJ2-1|-|TRBV20-1|-
TGCAGTGCTAGACACCCCAATGAGCAGTTCTTC
CSARHPNEQFF
>TRBJ1-3|TRBD1|TRBV6-1|-
TGTGCCAGCAGTGCGGTCGGGACAGACTCTGGAAACACCATATATTTT
CASSAVGTDSGNTIYF
>TRBJ1-5|-|TRBV2|-
TGTGCCAGCCAAACAGGCAATCAGCCCCAGCATTTT
CASQTGNQPQHF